A selection of T cell receptor beta chains follows, all from one sample in a study of T cell responses to AZD1222 COVID-19 vaccine. The protocol was immunoSEQ multiplex PCR, while the TCRdb copy is restricted to in-frame clones and leaves out a portion. The sample holds about 180,000 clones, roughly 94% seen once. This material consisted of peripheral blood, taken 28 days after the second AZD1222 dose. All receptors come from an adult who received the AZD1222 COVID-19 vaccine. Both conserved end residues are part of each CDR3. The D gene is left open where the match is weak. A clone size is listed for some rows: how often the clone was seen (once, few, many), or a class if it is expanded.

size: .
V: TRBV6-2/TRBV6-3
D: .
J: TRBJ1-1
DNA: TGTGCCAGCAGTTATGGGCAGGGGATCGCTTTCTTT
CDR3: CASSYGQGIAFF

size: .
V: TRBV6-2/TRBV6-3
D: .
J: TRBJ2-7
DNA: TGTGCCAGCAGTTACTCGGGACGGACTTGGGCTGGGTACGAGCAGTACTTC
CDR3: CASSYSGRTWAGYEQYF

size: .
V: TRBV25-1
D: .
J: TRBJ1-1
DNA: TGTGCCAGCAGTGAATATACGGCCCGAGGAGAAGCTTTCTTT
CDR3: CASSEYTARGEAFF

size: .
V: TRBV5-6
D: TRBD1
J: TRBJ1-2
DNA: TGTGCCAGCAGCTTCAACTCCGGGACAGGGTTCGGAGGCTACACCTTC
CDR3: CASSFNSGTGFGGYTF

size: .
V: TRBV28
D: TRBD1
J: TRBJ2-7
DNA: TGTGCCAGCAGTTCCACGACAGGGTCCTACGAGCAGTACTTC
CDR3: CASSSTTGSYEQYF

size: .
V: TRBV27
D: .
J: TRBJ2-7
DNA: TGTGCCAGCAGTTTATCTCAGGGTTACGAGCAGTACTTC
CDR3: CASSLSQGYEQYF

size: .
V: TRBV30
D: .
J: TRBJ1-2
DNA: TGTGCCTGGAGTGTAATGGCAGCAGGATATGGCTACACCTTC
CDR3: CAWSVMAAGYGYTF

size: .
V: TRBV29-1
D: TRBD1
J: TRBJ2-7
DNA: TGCAGCGTTGTATTGGTTGGGACAGAGCCCTACGAGCAGTACTTC
CDR3: CSVVLVGTEPYEQYF

size: .
V: TRBV6-6
D: .
J: TRBJ2-7
DNA: TGTGCCAGCAGTTACTCTGAGACCAGGGACTACGAGCAGTACTTC
CDR3: CASSYSETRDYEQYF

size: .
V: TRBV7-8
D: TRBD1
J: TRBJ1-1
DNA: TGTGCCAGCAGCTCGGACAGGGTCGCCACGAGGGATATATTGGAAGCTTTCTTT
CDR3: CASSSDRVATRDILEAFF

size: .
V: TRBV28
D: TRBD2
J: TRBJ2-7
DNA: TGTGCCAGCAGCCTGGGAGGGAGGGAGCAGTACTTC
CDR3: CASSLGGREQYF

size: .
V: TRBV4-3
D: .
J: TRBJ2-5
DNA: TGCGCCAGCAGCCAAGATCCCGGCACGCCATCGGAGACCCAGTACTTC
CDR3: CASSQDPGTPSETQYF

size: .
V: TRBV27
D: .
J: TRBJ1-1
DNA: TGTGCCAGCAGTTCGACCCCTGGGCTGAGCACTGAAGCTTTCTTT
CDR3: CASSSTPGLSTEAFF

size: .
V: TRBV18
D: .
J: TRBJ2-5
DNA: TGTGCCAGCTCAGAACTAGTCCGCCAAGAGACCCAGTACTTC
CDR3: CASSELVRQETQYF

size: .
V: TRBV6-6
D: TRBD2
J: TRBJ2-1
DNA: TGTGCCAGCGGCATACGCGGGAGTGGCAATGAGCAGTTCTTC
CDR3: CASGIRGSGNEQFF

size: .
V: TRBV14
D: .
J: TRBJ1-2
DNA: TGTGCCAGCAGCCAAACGGGGGCGCACGGTAACAATGGCTACACCTTC
CDR3: CASSQTGAHGNNGYTF

size: once
V: TRBV4-2
D: .
J: TRBJ2-7
DNA: TGTGCCAGCAGCCAAGTCTTAGCTAAACGAAATAGGCAGTACTTC
CDR3: CASSQVLAKRNRQYF

size: .
V: TRBV9
D: TRBD2
J: TRBJ2-2
DNA: TGTGCCAGCGGGGGGACTAGCGACACCGGGGAGCTGTTTTTT
CDR3: CASGGTSDTGELFF

size: .
V: TRBV19
D: .
J: TRBJ2-7
DNA: TGTGCCAGTAGTAACCCGGACAGAAAATACGAGCAGTACTTC
CDR3: CASSNPDRKYEQYF

size: .
V: TRBV5-4
D: .
J: TRBJ1-1
DNA: TGTGCCAGCAGCTTGGCCAGTGGGAACACTGAAGCTTTCTTT
CDR3: CASSLASGNTEAFF

size: .
V: TRBV2
D: TRBD1
J: TRBJ1-1
DNA: TGTGCCAGCGGGCGTGGTTGGTGGACAGGAACCCGATTTATGAACACTGAAGCTTTCTTT
CDR3: CASGRGWWTGTRFMNTEAFF

size: .
V: TRBV19
D: TRBD2
J: TRBJ2-2
DNA: TGTGCCAGTAGTATAGATAGACTAGCGGGGAAGAACACCGGGGAGCTGTTTTTT
CDR3: CASSIDRLAGKNTGELFF

size: .
V: TRBV11-2
D: TRBD2
J: TRBJ2-3
DNA: TGTGCCAGCAGCTTATTAGGCGGTGGCGGGGGGGCTGATACGCAGTATTTT
CDR3: CASSLLGGGGGADTQYF

size: .
V: TRBV6-5
D: .
J: TRBJ1-1
DNA: TGTGCCAGCAGTTACGAGGGGTCGAACACTGAAGCTTTCTTT
CDR3: CASSYEGSNTEAFF

size: .
V: TRBV6-1
D: .
J: TRBJ1-1
DNA: TGTGCCAGCAGTGAATCCGGGGAGGTTGAAGCTTTCTTT
CDR3: CASSESGEVEAFF

size: once
V: TRBV13
D: .
J: TRBJ1-3
DNA: TGTGCCAGCGGGGGTAGGGGGTACTCTGGAAACACCATATATTTT
CDR3: CASGGRGYSGNTIYF

size: .
V: TRBV7-9
D: .
J: TRBJ1-2
DNA: TGTGCCAGCAGCCCGGGAGCACCACGGAATTTTGCTTATGGCTACACCTTC
CDR3: CASSPGAPRNFAYGYTF

size: .
V: TRBV30
D: .
J: TRBJ2-1
DNA: TGTGCCTGGAGTGTTGGCGGGGTATACAATGAGCAGTTCTTC
CDR3: CAWSVGGVYNEQFF

size: .
V: TRBV5-1
D: .
J: TRBJ2-7
DNA: TGCGCCAGCAGCTTGCGGCCACCCGGGGATAACCCCTACGAGCAGTACTTC
CDR3: CASSLRPPGDNPYEQYF

size: .
V: TRBV9
D: TRBD1
J: TRBJ1-6
DNA: TGTGCCAGCAGCGTAGACCGGACAGGGGATTCACCCCTCCACTTT
CDR3: CASSVDRTGDSPLHF

size: .
V: TRBV6-2/TRBV6-3
D: .
J: TRBJ2-7
DNA: TGTGCCAGCAGCTATGGGACCGGGACACCATCCTACGAGCAGTACTTC
CDR3: CASSYGTGTPSYEQYF

size: .
V: TRBV10-3
D: .
J: TRBJ2-5
DNA: TGTGCCATCAGTGATCCCGAGACGGAACAAGAGACCCAGTACTTC
CDR3: CAISDPETEQETQYF

size: .
V: TRBV19
D: .
J: TRBJ2-7
DNA: TGTGCCAGTAGTATAGGGGAACCGATTTCCTACGAGCAGTACTTC
CDR3: CASSIGEPISYEQYF

size: .
V: TRBV10-3
D: .
J: TRBJ2-3
DNA: TGTGCCACCGGGGACCTCGGCACAGATACGCAGTATTTT
CDR3: CATGDLGTDTQYF

size: .
V: TRBV6-6
D: TRBD1
J: TRBJ1-3
DNA: TGTGCCAGCAGTTGGCGGGGGACAGGGTTATCAAACACCATATATTTT
CDR3: CASSWRGTGLSNTIYF

size: .
V: TRBV6-2/TRBV6-3
D: TRBD1
J: TRBJ2-6
DNA: TGTGCCAGCAGTTACCAGGGACAGGTCTCTGGGGCCAACGTCCTGACTTTC
CDR3: CASSYQGQVSGANVLTF

size: .
V: TRBV27
D: .
J: TRBJ2-2
DNA: TGTGCCAGCAAAGTGGGGGACGGGAACACCGGGGAGCTGTTTTTT
CDR3: CASKVGDGNTGELFF

size: .
V: TRBV7-8
D: .
J: TRBJ1-1
DNA: TGTGCCAGCAGCCCCACCGGGTCCTTGAACACTGAAGCTTTCTTT
CDR3: CASSPTGSLNTEAFF

size: .
V: TRBV7-2
D: .
J: TRBJ2-1
DNA: TGTGCCAGCAGCCAAATGATCAGGGGCCACAATGAGCAGTTCTTC
CDR3: CASSQMIRGHNEQFF

size: .
V: TRBV28
D: .
J: TRBJ1-5
DNA: TGTGCCAGCAGTTACCTTCCGGGAGATAATCAGCCCCAGCATTTT
CDR3: CASSYLPGDNQPQHF

size: .
V: TRBV27
D: .
J: TRBJ2-7
DNA: TGTGCCAGCAGTTGGGCAAGAGGGTACGAGCAGTACTTC
CDR3: CASSWARGYEQYF

size: .
V: TRBV11-3
D: TRBD1
J: TRBJ1-2
DNA: TGTGCCAGCAGCTTCCCGCCGGGACAGGGGGGAAGGAACTATGGCTACACCTTC
CDR3: CASSFPPGQGGRNYGYTF

size: .
V: TRBV18
D: .
J: TRBJ1-3
DNA: TGTGCCAGCTCACTCGGGGGTGGCCAAAACACCATATATTTT
CDR3: CASSLGGGQNTIYF

size: .
V: TRBV11-2
D: TRBD1
J: TRBJ1-1
DNA: TGTGCCAGCAACCTCCAGGGGGCGAACACTGAAGCTTTCTTT
CDR3: CASNLQGANTEAFF

size: .
V: TRBV28
D: .
J: TRBJ1-1
DNA: TGTGCCAGCAGTCAGGACATACCTCATCCCACTGAAGCTTTCTTT
CDR3: CASSQDIPHPTEAFF

size: .
V: TRBV11-2
D: .
J: TRBJ2-3
DNA: TGTGCCAGCAGCTATAGGGGGACACCTACAGATACGCAGTATTTT
CDR3: CASSYRGTPTDTQYF

size: once
V: TRBV19
D: .
J: TRBJ1-2
DNA: TGTGCCAGTAGTATAAGGCAGCCCTATGGCTACACCTTC
CDR3: CASSIRQPYGYTF

size: few
V: TRBV5-6
D: .
J: TRBJ1-5
DNA: TGTGCCAGCAGCGTTCGGAGGACAAGCAATCAGCCCCAGCATTTT
CDR3: CASSVRRTSNQPQHF

size: once
V: TRBV28
D: TRBD1
J: TRBJ2-7
DNA: TGTGCCAGCAGTTTTGATTTGGTGGGGACAGGGAACAGTCCTTCCTACGAGCAGTACTTC
CDR3: CASSFDLVGTGNSPSYEQYF

size: .
V: TRBV6-5
D: .
J: TRBJ1-4
DNA: TGTGCCAGCAGACCACGATCGCAGATAAAAGAAAAACTGTTTTTT
CDR3: CASRPRSQIKEKLFF

size: .
V: TRBV15
D: .
J: TRBJ1-2
DNA: TGTGCCACCAGTACCCGAGGCACGGGCGGCTACACCTTC
CDR3: CATSTRGTGGYTF

size: .
V: TRBV28
D: TRBD1
J: TRBJ1-1
DNA: TGTGCCAGCAGTTTAGCAGGGGGGTTTACTGAAGCTTTCTTT
CDR3: CASSLAGGFTEAFF

size: .
V: TRBV18
D: .
J: TRBJ1-1
DNA: TGTGCCAGCTCACAGGGGATCAACACTGAAGCTTTCTTT
CDR3: CASSQGINTEAFF